These T cell receptor beta chains were read from a single sample in a study of early T cells in non-severe SARS-CoV-2 infection. TCRdb analysed the 5' RACE reads with MiXCR anew, one entry per CDR3 protein. The table has about 110,000 distinct CDR3 sequences, approximately 10% seen once. The sequencing input was whole blood. Receptors were obtained from an adult who was a healthcare worker with PCR-confirmed SARS-CoV-2 infection or an uninfected control (not recorded which). Both conserved end residues are part of each CDR3. A D gene is named only where the DNA matches it firmly. Size is omitted from some rows. Given values are once, few, many or a class for expanded clones.

>TRBJ2-7|-|-|TRBV20-1
TGCAGTGCTATTTCGGGGTACGAGCAGTACTTC
CSAISGYEQYF
>TRBJ2-2|-|TRBD2|TRBV12-3/TRBV12-4
TGTGCCAGCAGCCCTCTAGCGGGAGGGGCCAGCGGGGAGCTGTTTTTT
CASSPLAGGASGELFF
>TRBJ1-1|many|TRBD1|TRBV6-5
TGTGCCAGCAGGAATACCCGGGACAGGGAAGCTTTCTTT
CASRNTRDREAFF
>TRBJ2-3|-|TRBD2|TRBV5-6
TGTGCCAGCAGCTTGGCGGGTAGCGGGGCCACAGATACGCAGTATTTT
CASSLAGSGATDTQYF
>TRBJ2-4|few|-|TRBV7-9
TGTGCCAGTGGGACGGGCGCCAAAAACATTCAGTACTTC
CASGTGAKNIQYF
>TRBJ2-2|-|-|TRBV14
TGTGCCAGCAGCCAAGAAGTCACTAGAACCGGGGAGCTGTTTTTT
CASSQEVTRTGELFF
>TRBJ1-1|many|-|TRBV28
TGTGCCAGCAGTTTTGGACAGTACATGAACACTGAAGCTTTCTTT
CASSFGQYMNTEAFF
>TRBJ2-2|few|-|TRBV2
TGTGCCAGCAGTTGGCTGAACACCGGGGAGCTGTTTTTT
CASSWLNTGELFF
>TRBJ1-2|few|TRBD1|TRBV7-9
TGTGTCAGCAGCTTAGGACAGGGGAACTATGGCTACACCTTC
CVSSLGQGNYGYTF
>TRBJ2-2|few|TRBD1|TRBV24-1
TGTGCCACCAGTGATTTGCATTCTGGGACAGGGCCCACCGGGGAGCTGTTTTTT
CATSDLHSGTGPTGELFF
>TRBJ1-4|-|TRBD1|TRBV3-1
TGTGCCAGCAGGCAAGGCTTCGGGACAGCTAATGAAAAACTGTTTTTT
CASRQGFGTANEKLFF
>TRBJ2-7|-|-|TRBV7-2
TGTGCCAGCAGCTTGGACATGCCCTACGAGCAGTACTTC
CASSLDMPYEQYF
>TRBJ2-5|-|-|TRBV12-3/TRBV12-4
TGTGCCAGCAGTTTGTTCTCCGAAGGAGAGACCCAGTACTTC
CASSLFSEGETQYF
>TRBJ2-3|many|-|TRBV2
TGTGCCAGCAGTGAGGGCACAGATACGCAGTATTTT
CASSEGTDTQYF
>TRBJ1-4|many|-|TRBV12-3/TRBV12-4
TGTGCCAGCAGTTCGTACAGCCCCACGGAAAAACTGTTTTTT
CASSSYSPTEKLFF
>TRBJ1-4|many|-|TRBV18
TGTGCCAGCTCACCACTTCGGGACGGTCCGGCGCCTAATGAAAAACTGTTTTTT
CASSPLRDGPAPNEKLFF
>TRBJ2-7|-|-|TRBV5-1
TGCGCCAGCAGCTGGTTTAACGAGCAGTACTTC
CASSWFNEQYF
>TRBJ2-1|many|TRBD2|TRBV19
TGTGCCAGTAGTCCCACGTTTAGCGGGAGGGCATCGGGCGGCTCGCCGTTCTTC
CASSPTFSGRASGGSPFF
>TRBJ2-3|-|TRBD2|TRBV20-1
TGCAGTGCTATAACTAGCGGGGGAAACACAGATACGCAGTATTTT
CSAITSGGNTDTQYF
>TRBJ1-5|-|-|TRBV7-2
TGTGCCAGCAGCTTACTTCGGGAGAATCAGCCCCAGCATTTT
CASSLLRENQPQHF
>TRBJ2-2|few|-|TRBV7-2
TGTGCCAGCAGCTTGGCAGAACCCGTCACCGGGGAGCTGTTTTTT
CASSLAEPVTGELFF
>TRBJ2-1|few|-|TRBV6-2/TRBV6-3
TGTGCCAGCAGCCCAGACTACCGATTTGATGAGCAGTTCTTC
CASSPDYRFDEQFF
>TRBJ1-1|few|-|TRBV3-1
TGTGCCAGCAGCCAAGATCAGCTCGAGAACACTGAAGCTTTCTTT
CASSQDQLENTEAFF
>TRBJ2-7|few|TRBD1|TRBV29-1
TGCAGCGTTGATGGGGGACAGGGTGCACCCTACTACGAGCAGTACTTC
CSVDGGQGAPYYEQYF
>TRBJ2-1|-|-|TRBV27
TGTGCCAGCGGGCCCGGGACCCAACGGTTCTTC
CASGPGTQRFF
>TRBJ2-7|many|-|TRBV11-2
TGTGCCAGCAGCTTCAGGCGGTCGGGCTCCTACGAGCAGTACTTC
CASSFRRSGSYEQYF
>TRBJ2-2|-|-|TRBV5-6
TGTGCCAGCAGCTTAGGATCCGGGCCTAGGTGGGCCGGGGAGCTGTTTTTT
CASSLGSGPRWAGELFF
>TRBJ2-7|few|TRBD2|TRBV5-1
TGCGCCAGCAGTCCACTAGCGGGCCCCTACGAGCAGTACTTC
CASSPLAGPYEQYF
>TRBJ2-2|-|TRBD2|TRBV3-1
TGTGCCAGCAGCCTAATAGCGGGGCGGAGCACCGGGGAGCTGTTTTTT
CASSLIAGRSTGELFF
>TRBJ2-7|-|-|TRBV5-1
TGCGCCAGCACGCCTGGTAACCTGTCCAGGGTCCCCTACGAGCAGTACTTC
CASTPGNLSRVPYEQYF
>TRBJ2-5|many|-|TRBV14
TGTGCCAGCAGCAAACTCGGAGGGAGGGGACAGGAGACCCAGTACTTC
CASSKLGGRGQETQYF
>TRBJ2-2|-|-|TRBV2
TGTGCCAGCAGTGAAGCGAAAGGGTACGCCGGGGAGCTGTTTTTT
CASSEAKGYAGELFF
>TRBJ2-5|many|-|TRBV12-5
TGTGCTAGTGGTTTGGTACGACAGACCCAAGAGACCCAGTACTTC
CASGLVRQTQETQYF
>TRBJ2-3|-|TRBD2|TRBV11-3
TGTGCCAGCAGCTTAACTAGCGAGGCGGATACGCAGTATTTT
CASSLTSEADTQYF
>TRBJ2-3|many|-|TRBV29-1
TGCAGCGTTTATCTGGGGGACGGAGACACAGATACGCAGTATTTT
CSVYLGDGDTDTQYF
>TRBJ2-7|few|TRBD1|TRBV4-1
TGCGCCAGCAGCCAAGATCCCGGACAGGGCATGTACGAGCAGTACTTC
CASSQDPGQGMYEQYF
>TRBJ2-1|-|-|TRBV5-6
TGTGCCAGCAGCCTACCCCTGAGCTACAATGAGCAGTTCTTC
CASSLPLSYNEQFF
>TRBJ1-2|many|-|TRBV6-6
TGTGCCAGCATGACGGGTGGGGGCTACACCTTC
CASMTGGGYTF
>TRBJ2-1|-|-|TRBV6-2/TRBV6-3
TGTGCCAGCAGTTCTAACGGGTACAATGAGCAGTTCTTC
CASSSNGYNEQFF
>TRBJ2-1|few|TRBD2|TRBV11-2
TGTGCCAGCAGCTTAGAGGCTAGCGGTTACAATGAGCAGTTCTTC
CASSLEASGYNEQFF
>TRBJ2-2|many|TRBD2|TRBV6-2/TRBV6-3
TGTGCCACCGGGGCTCGGGAGGAGAACACCGGGGAGCTGTTTTTT
CATGAREENTGELFF
>TRBJ1-1|-|TRBD1|TRBV7-3
TGTGCCAGCAGCTTAACCCGGGACAGTTTTGATGCTTTCTTT
CASSLTRDSFDAFF
>TRBJ2-1|many|-|TRBV6-1
TGTGCCAGCAGGAAGGCGTATCCTTCCTACAATGAGCAGTTCTTC
CASRKAYPSYNEQFF
>TRBJ1-2|many|-|TRBV29-1
TGCAGCGTTTTTGACAGAGCTAACTATGGCTACACCTTC
CSVFDRANYGYTF
>TRBJ2-3|many|TRBD2|TRBV28
TGTGCCAGCAGTTTAAAAGTCCTAGCGGGAGGTATAGATACGCAGTATTTT
CASSLKVLAGGIDTQYF
>TRBJ2-1|-|TRBD2|TRBV12-3/TRBV12-4
TGTGCCAGCAGTTTAATGGAGCGGGAGGGCCGTGAGCAGTTCTTC
CASSLMEREGREQFF
>TRBJ1-4|few|TRBD1|TRBV7-7
TGTGCCAGCAGATCACAGGGGTACGGATCGAGGGCAACTAATGAAAAACTGTTTTTT
CASRSQGYGSRATNEKLFF
>TRBJ2-1|many|TRBD1|TRBV5-1
TGCGCCAGCAGCTTCGGACAGGGGGCTGGTGAGCAGTTCTTC
CASSFGQGAGEQFF
>TRBJ2-1|many|TRBD1|TRBV6-2/TRBV6-3
TGTGCCAGCAGTTACATCGGACAGGTCGGGGAGCAGTTCTTC
CASSYIGQVGEQFF
>TRBJ2-4|few|TRBD2|TRBV28
TGTGCCAGCAGCCAGCCCGGACTAGCGGGAGGACAAAACATTCAGTACTTC
CASSQPGLAGGQNIQYF
>TRBJ1-5|few|-|TRBV12-3/TRBV12-4
TGTGCCAGCAGTGTGGGACCAGATTTTAGCAATCAGCCCCAGCATTTT
CASSVGPDFSNQPQHF
>TRBJ2-5|-|-|TRBV20-1
TGCAGTGCTAGGTCGCAGGGCAAATGGGCCCAGTACTTC
CSARSQGKWAQYF